The 21 T cell receptor beta chains below all came from one sample that was sequenced in a study of T cell changes during pregnancy in multiple sclerosis. Repertoires were generated with immunoSEQ multiplex PCR, while TCRdb's copy carries only in-frame clones and drops some. The table records around 50,000 clones, around 94% of them present only once. This material consisted of CD4+ T cells from peripheral blood mononuclear cells, taken in the first trimester of pregnancy. These receptors were taken from a female donor with multiple sclerosis, enrolled in a pregnancy study.

The V call is TRBV18, the J call TRBJ1-2; 9 nucleotides match TRBD1. This CDR3 is built from 16 residues. V lost 2 bases, J lost 3 bases, and 7 bases stayed unmatched. Looked up from germline, CDR1 is KGHSH and CDR2 is LQKENI. In DNA form, the CDR3 reads TGTGCCAGCTCACCAGAAACAGGGGGCGCATACTATGGCTACACCTTC. Translated, it gives CASSPETGGAYYGYTF.

This chain uses TRBV6-5 with TRBJ1-5, with D unclear. The CDR3 runs 13 residues. Germline V lookup: CDR1 MNHEY, CDR2 SVGAGI. Trimming cost V 8 bases and J 2 bases, with 10 bases left between them. CDR3 residues: CASRMQGNQPQHF. The CDR3 nucleotides read TGTGCCAGCCGCATGCAGGGCAATCAGCCCCAGCATTTT.

V gene TRBV5-1 combines with J gene TRBJ1-2; TRBD1 matches 7 bases. This CDR3 region has 15 residues. Unmatched junction bases numbered 7, after V lost 0 bases and J lost 5 bases. Germline V gene sequence: CDR1 SGHRS, CDR2 YFSETQ. The CDR3 reads CASSLDDRVSYGYTF. CDR3 DNA sequence: TGCGCCAGCAGCTTGGATGACAGGGTATCATATGGCTACACCTTC. The full variable domain, in which reference TRBV5-1 and TRBJ1-2 provide the parts outside the CDR3, is KAGVTQTPRYLIKTRGQQVTLSCSPISGHRSVSWYQQTPGQGLQFLFEYFSETQRNKGNFPGRFSGRQFSNSRSEMNVSTLELGDSALYLCASSLDDRVSYGYTFGSGTRLTVV.

The gene calls are TRBV6-1 and TRBJ1-2; D might be TRBD1 (5 bases). The V end lost 7 bases, the J end lost 7 bases, and 19 bases lay between the germline ends. The CDR3 is 14 residues long. CDR1 is MNHNS and CDR2 is SASEGT in the germline V gene. CDR3 bases: TGTGCCAGCACCCCAGGAGGGGACGTGGCTGGCTACACCTTC. This translates into CASTPGGDVAGYTF.

This chain uses TRBV11-2 with TRBJ2-3; 8 bases line up with TRBD2. The germline gives CDR1 SGHAT, CDR2 FQNNGV. The CDR3 totals 14 residues. V lost 3 bases to trimming and J lost 3 bases; unmatched junction nucleotides: 2. As DNA, the CDR3 is TGTGCCAGCAGCTTGGGGACTAGAACAGATACGCAGTATTTT. Translated: CASSLGTRTDTQYF.

The V and J genes are TRBV5-1 and TRBJ2-1, with 7 bases identical to TRBD1. With 0 bases clipped from V and 9 bases from J, the junction kept 3 bases outside the gene matches. This CDR3 has 13 residues. CDR1 is SGHRS and CDR2 is YFSETQ in the germline V gene. The CDR3: CASSLGGGLEQFF. The CDR3 DNA reads TGCGCCAGCAGCTTGGGAGGGGGCCTTGAGCAGTTCTTC.

As for this clone: Within the sample, other DNA sequences also encode this same CDR3. The gene calls are TRBV9 and TRBJ1-4; tentative D call: TRBD1 (6 bases). This CDR3 spans 17 amino acids. Germline CDR1 is SGDLS and CDR2 is YYNGEE. Trimming pared 0 bases from V and 0 bases from J, leaving 12 bases between. CDR3 coding DNA: TGTGCCAGCAGCGTAGGTCAGGGGCGGCCAACTAATGAAAAACTGTTTTTT. Its translation is CASSVGQGRPTNEKLFF.

V is TRBV7-9 and J is TRBJ1-5, with D maybe TRBD1 (6 bases). Trimming left V 5 bases short and J 3 bases short, with 17 bases between. Germline CDR1 and CDR2: SEHNR and FQNEAQ (reference sequence). This CDR3 spans 16 amino acids. In DNA, the CDR3 is TGTGCCAGCAGCCGCTCGTCGACAGGACTCAATCAGCCCCAGCATTTT. Translated: CASSRSSTGLNQPQHF. Full variable domain (remainder filled in from reference TRBV7-9 and TRBJ1-5): DTGVSQNPRHKITKRGQNVTFRCDPISEHNRLYWYRQTLGQGPEFLTYFQNEAQLEKSRLLSDRFSAERPKGSFSTLEIQRTEQGDSAMYLCASSRSSTGLNQPQHFGDGTRLSIL.

The J gene is TRBJ2-6, the V gene TRBV9; 10 bases map to TRBD1. The V segment lost 3 bases and the J segment 4 bases; nucleotides outside the gene matches: 10. The CDR3 consists of 18 residues. Germline loops: CDR1 SGDLS, CDR2 YYNGEE. This CDR3 reads CASSETGGISLGANVLTF. CDR3 in DNA: TGTGCCAGCAGCGAGACAGGGGGCATCTCTCTGGGGGCCAACGTCCTGACTTTC.

This chain joins TRBV2 and TRBJ1-4; 9 bases match TRBD1. Germline values: CDR1 SNHLY, CDR2 FYNNEI. This CDR3 has 14 amino acids. The junction had 6 bases not matched to a gene; V was cut back by 5 bases and J by 8 bases. The CDR3 protein is CASSLDRGREKLFF. Written as DNA, the CDR3 is TGTGCCAGCAGTCTAGACAGGGGGAGAGAAAAACTGTTTTTT. The full variable domain, its missing parts supplied by reference TRBV2 and TRBJ1-4, is EPEVTQTPSHQVTQMGQEVILRCVPISNHLYFYWYRQILGQKVEFLVSFYNNEISEKSEIFDDQFSVERPDGSNFTLKIRSTKLEDSAMYFCASSLDRGREKLFFGSGTQLSVL.

V and J are TRBV11-2 and TRBJ2-5; 7 bases agree with TRBD1. The CDR3 sequence is 14 residues long. Germline values: CDR1 SGHAT, CDR2 FQNNGV. V lost 1 base, J lost 4 bases, and 3 bases stayed unmatched. Written as DNA, the CDR3 is TGTGCCAGCAGCTTAGGAGGGGGCTTAGAGACCCAGTACTTC. It specifies CASSLGGGLETQYF.

The rearrangement uses TRBV11-2 and TRBJ1-2; 8 bases are a match to TRBD1. CDR3 length equals 11 residues. The junction had 0 bases not matched to a gene; V was cut back by 8 bases and J by 4 bases. Germline V gene lookup returns CDR1 SGHAT and CDR2 FQNNGV. The CDR3 region is CASGQGYGYTF. For the CDR3, the DNA is TGTGCCAGCGGACAGGGCTATGGCTACACCTTC.

The V call is TRBV6-1, the J call TRBJ2-7; a possible D gene is TRBD2 (6 bases). Trimming cost V 0 bases and J 3 bases, with 12 bases left between them. Germline V gives CDR1 MNHNS, CDR2 SASEGT. CDR3 length equals 15 residues. This chain's CDR3 is CASSEAGGTVYEQYF. The CDR3 nucleotides are TGTGCCAGCAGTGAAGCCGGGGGAACCGTCTACGAGCAGTACTTC.

This clone showed up just once. The rearrangement uses TRBV30 and TRBJ2-2, with 13 bases identical to TRBD2. The CDR3 spans 17 residues. Per germline, CDR1 GTSNPN and CDR2 SVGIG (reference sequence). The V segment lost 1 base and the J segment 8 bases; nucleotides outside the gene matches: 10. This chain's CDR3 is CAWSAHTSGGARGELFF. The CDR3, as DNA: TGTGCCTGGAGTGCCCACACTAGCGGGGGGGCCAGAGGGGAGCTGTTTTTT. Complete variable domain (other parts from reference TRBV30 and TRBJ2-2): SQTIHQWPATLVQPVGSPLSLECTVEGTSNPNLYWYRQAAGRGLQLLFYSVGIGQISSEVPQNLSASRPQDRQFILSSKKLLLSDSGFYLCAWSAHTSGGARGELFFGEGSRLTVL.

The J gene is TRBJ2-2, the V gene TRBV5-6; 12 nucleotides line up with TRBD2. The CDR3 spans 17 residues. The V gene's germline CDR1 is SGHDT and CDR2 YYEEEE. The ends lost 1 base at V and 4 bases at J; junction bases unmatched: 5. The CDR3 protein is CASSLNRGLAGTGELFF. DNA of the CDR3: TGTGCCAGCAGCTTGAACCGGGGACTAGCGGGCACCGGGGAGCTGTTTTTT.

V gene TRBV10-3 combines with J gene TRBJ2-7; no clear D gene. V lost 0 bases and J 1 base, leaving 4 bases between the germline ends. This CDR3 has 13 amino acids. Looked up from germline, CDR1 is ENHRY and CDR2 is SYGVKD. CDR3 nucleotides: TGTGCCATCAGTGAGTCTCAGTCCTACGAGCAGTACTTC. It is translated as CAISESQSYEQYF.

The chain has TRBV5-4 and TRBJ1-5; 10 bases are shared with TRBD1. After removal of 4 bases from V and 4 bases from J, the junction contained 5 bases not matched to a gene. CDR3 length: 15 residues. The germline CDR1 and CDR2 sequences are SGHNT and YYREEE (reference sequence). CDR3 region: CASSPGQGGNQPQHF. Here the CDR3 DNA reads TGTGCCAGCAGCCCCGGACAGGGGGGGAATCAGCCCCAGCATTTT.

V is TRBV6-5 and J is TRBJ2-7, with 9 bases identical to TRBD1. This CDR3 has 15 amino acids. The V segment lost 5 bases and the J segment 2 bases; nucleotides outside the gene matches: 7. Germline lookup yields CDR1 MNHEY and CDR2 SVGAGI. CDR3 amino acids: CASSRRDRAAYEQYF. The CDR3 DNA sequence: TGTGCCAGCAGTCGCCGGGACAGGGCTGCCTACGAGCAGTACTTC.

The chain has TRBV9 and TRBJ2-3; TRBD1 matches at 8 bases. V was pared by 4 bases and J by 6 bases, with 7 bases of the junction left unmatched. Germline V CDR1 and CDR2: SGDLS, YYNGEE. The CDR3 covers 14 residues. The CDR3 DNA is TGTGCCAGCAGCACCAGGGGGCGCGGGGATACGCAGTATTTT. It is translated as CASSTRGRGDTQYF.

The rearrangement uses TRBV6-5 and TRBJ2-5; 10 bases line up with TRBD1. V shed 4 bases, J shed 5 bases, and the junction held 10 bases outside the gene matches. Per germline, CDR1 MNHEY and CDR2 SVGAGI. The CDR3 spans 16 residues. The CDR3 reads CASSWGQGLSGETQYF. The CDR3 coding sequence is TGTGCCAGCAGTTGGGGACAGGGGCTTTCCGGGGAGACCCAGTACTTC.

This clone appeared a single time. This chain joins TRBV6-1 and TRBJ2-7, with a weak D call TRBD1 (6 bases). V lost 4 bases and J lost 5, with 18 bases in between. The CDR3 is 15 residues long. Germline CDR1 reads MNHNS; CDR2 reads SASEGT. The CDR3 spells CASSVGQSVGHEQYF. The CDR3 DNA reads TGTGCCAGCAGTGTCGGACAGTCGGTTGGCCACGAGCAGTACTTC.